This TCR beta chain was recorded in a study of cytomegalovirus exposure and HLA in healthy donors (dated by TCRdb to about 2017). Some background on the complete study: In an earlier analysis of 587 of the donors, approximately 300 Gb of sequence data and 95 million to 130 million unique TCR beta sequences from roughly 190 million T cells were reported. Around 320 gigabases of sequencing data and 78 million or so unique TCR sequences were included in an early release covering around 600 HLA-typed donors. Among the approximately 420 genotyped donors, approximately 82% belonged to the genetic ancestry cluster associated with self-reported Caucasian donors. The study was designed to test whether signatures of past pathogen exposure could be identified by cataloging public T cell receptors. The T cell repertoires of 700 or so subjects were profiled by immunosequencing and related to cytomegalovirus serostatus. Besides the first cohort of hundreds of subjects, a separate validation cohort made up of over a hundred different subjects was used. To predict cytomegalovirus infection status, the study combined high-throughput TCR immunosequencing, statistical association of individual TCRs with disease status, and machine learning. In a later analysis, previously published TCR beta repertoires from about 640 donors were re-analyzed and high-resolution HLA genotyping was added so that TCR occurrence patterns could be studied. The later analysis used no new phenotypic data to find candidate immune exposures, relying instead on TCR beta sequences and their occurrence across donors. In an earlier analysis of roughly 540 of the donors, high-throughput TCR beta sequencing was used to judge whether each TCR beta V gene segment behaved as functional or pseudogenic. Donor age, sex, ethnicity and CMV serostatus were compiled together with the repertoire data. A later genetic analysis used genome-wide SNP genotypes for about 60% of the 666 donors, treating that subset as a discovery cohort. All discovery cohort repertoires had been generated using a single sequencing platform. HLA typing covered class I and class II loci at four-digit resolution. Typing coverage differed by locus: A, B, C, DRB1 and DQB1 were typed in roughly 620-640 donors, DQA1 in about 500, DPA1 in 600 to 610, and DPB1 in roughly 450. Several DR-DQ haplotypes were treated as single units for association and clustering because of strong linkage in the cohort. Among 398 genotyped donors of the cohort, an average of about 240,000 unique TCR beta nucleotide sequences were sequenced per donor, roughly 20% of them non-productive. Broad study findings and their caveats: Correlated functional status among segregating V segments might be attributable to linkage disequilibrium, but an unknown experimental factor could not be ruled out. In a later analysis, TCR association rates were found to vary across HLA loci, with the most associated TCRs seen for DRB1 alleles and the fewest for HLA-C alleles. Most TCR sequences were observed very rarely across donors, whereas some public TCRs were present in many individuals. A few of the identified cytomegalovirus-associated TCR beta chains were confirmed in vitro to be specific for cytomegalovirus antigens. In a later analysis, 16,951 TCR beta sequences were associated with specific HLA alleles at a false discovery rate of 0.05. A later analysis found that most CMV-associated TCR beta chains appeared HLA-restricted, with HLA associations seemingly driven largely by CMV exposure. Sequencing depth was assumed to be roughly uniform across donors in the presence/absence analyses, though that assumption may not hold. It was suggested by the authors that the approach could potentially be generalized to other disease states and immunological phenotypes. Compared with equally common non-associated chains, HLA-associated TCR beta chains in a later analysis were more clonally expanded and had lower generation probabilities. A group of highly shared sequence variants was considered likely to be a technical artifact of the sequencing pipeline. HLA typing was unavailable for some donors at each locus, so association tests used only the typed subset. Because counts were too low, fewer than 20 rarely observed V segments, including chromosome 9 orphons, were excluded from the earlier analysis of 587 of the donors. A total of roughly 160 TCR beta chains were listed by the study as associated with cytomegalovirus. Immune exposure information for the cohort was limited to CMV serostatus. A further reported finding was that TCR beta sequences accurately predicted the HLA-A and HLA-B alleles for most subjects in the first cohort. This cohort had only TCR beta chains sequenced, and the lack of alpha or paired-chain data limited which features could be detected. Compared with the 666-donor mean, donors in an Asian-associated ancestry cluster had fewer N-insertions in productive TCRs, according to a later genetic analysis. Some IMGT-functional V segments, including TRBV6-2 and TRBV6-3, could not be distinguished by the 87-base-pair reads and were therefore excluded. Several of the top co-occurrence clusters appeared to be linked to parvovirus B19, influenza, CMV and Epstein-Barr virus, according to a later analysis. When HLA alleles, especially DR and DQ, strongly co-occurred, TCR associations were difficult to assign to individual alleles. The classifier was reported to diagnose cytomegalovirus status with high specificity and sensitivity in both the original cohort and the validation cohort. An earlier analysis of approximately 530 of the donors showed that most TCR beta V segments appeared in productive rearrangements either about 87% or about 30% of the time, which broadly matched IMGT annotations. A later genetic analysis associated a missense DCLRE1C variant with V-gene and J-gene trimming of TCR beta chains, and an independent cohort replicated the association.

The CDR3 numbers 13 residues from cysteine through phenylalanine. Kept here is only the CDR3 DNA, which spans 39 bases and is read in frame from base 1. V lost 4 bases and J lost 3 bases; the stretch between them is 13 bases long. CDR1 and CDR2, looked up from the germline V gene, are SQVTM and ANQGSEA. The cohort comprised some 700 healthy bone marrow donors. All cohort members were sampled while nominally healthy, although unrecorded immune exposures were likely present. The donor tested CMV seronegative and was one of the 352 seronegative cohort members. A peripheral blood sample was collected from each donor, and TCR beta sequencing was performed on peripheral blood mononuclear cells. Genomic DNA was extracted from the blood cell samples with the Qiagen DNeasy Blood Extraction Kit. Details on this clone: Its binding antigen is unknown. No base quality information exists; no much larger clone differs at one position.

The receptor library was made with the immunoSEQ multiplex PCR assay. For the multiplex PCR, a mixture combining 60 forward primers for TCR Vbeta segments and 13 reverse primers for TCR Jbeta segments was used. The CDR3 region of rearranged TCR beta genes was amplified from genomic DNA by a multiplex PCR assay. On the Illumina HiSeq System, the amplified TCR beta libraries were sequenced as 87-base-pair reads. The authors' analysis ran thus. A later analysis counted tens of millions of unique TCR beta chains across the 700 or so repertoires, and some 12 million of these chains were shared by at least two donors. A nearest-neighbor algorithm error-corrected the raw reads and collapsed the reads into unique sequences, merging closely related sequences to remove PCR and sequencing errors. CDR3 sequences were aligned to IMGT reference sequences to assign V, D and J gene segments. Each retained sequence needed at least a six-nucleotide match to both a V gene segment and a J gene segment. A rearrangement was called productive if the CDR3 had no stop codons and remained in frame with V and J, and every other rearrangement was called non-productive. Following IMGT convention, CDR3 was defined as the stretch from the second conserved V-encoded cysteine to the conserved J-encoded phenylalanine. Sequences without an unambiguous match to a single V gene segment were excluded from the earlier analysis of 500 to 700 of the donors. In an earlier analysis of about 590 of the donors, a V segment was called functional when productive rearrangements were above 56.7%, and segregating when the standard deviation between donors exceeded 5%. A statistical classification framework was developed to diagnose cytomegalovirus status using the catalog of TCR beta chain sequences. V and J gene assignment, in a later analysis, came from comparing TCR nucleotide sequences with IMGT/GENE-DB human TR gene sequences. In a later analysis, CDR3 sequences and most-parsimonious VDJ recombination scenarios were assigned using the TCRdist pipeline. In a later analysis, each TCR beta chain was defined by its CDR3 amino acid sequence together with its V-gene family, and reads without a unique V-gene family were excluded. To address suspected cross-contamination and a sequencing artifact, a later analysis removed 450 to 700 highly shared, low-generation-probability nucleotide sequences. For each public chain, a later analysis derived a clonal expansion index from normalized ranks of inferred template counts within each repertoire. A later analysis computed generation probabilities with a VDJ recombination model fitted to out-of-frame rearrangements, and checked the results against IGoR. A later analysis scored TCR-TCR, TCR-HLA and TCR-CMV co-occurrence with hypergeometric tests, applying a repertoire-size bias correction to TCR pairs. In a later analysis, false discovery rates were estimated by permuting HLA or CMV assignments 20 times. In a later analysis, co-occurring TCRs were grouped using DBSCAN, with TCRdist sequence similarity added in when clustering inside HLA-allele-positive subsets. Repertoires with fewer than 30,000 or more than 120,000 public chains, plus five repertoires with anomalous nucleotide sharing, were excluded from co-occurrence clustering. TCRdb stores this immuneACCESS table with in-frame sequences only. Part of the clones is absent; in the studies checked, under half of the shortfall reflects unresolved V genes, and no reason is known for the rest. V and J calls and clone size are given by that table; D and trimming were obtained from the DNA. The sample data list fewer than 75,000 clones, and 75% of these were observed just once. Of the sample, 9.5% to 15% falls within the top ten clones.

Specimen: PBMCs. The V and J segments used are TRBV29-1 and TRBJ2-7; the D segment could be TRBD1, given 6 matching bases. The origin of this receptor is a man between 65 and 85 years old in good health and CMV-seronegative. The DNA sequence follows: TGCAGCGTTGCGTTGCCAGGGGACTACGAGCAGTACTTC. Translated, it gives CSVALPGDYEQYF.